The present TCR beta chain was sequenced within a study of OX40 agonist ivuxolimab in advanced cancers. Study-wide results and caveats: What antigens the expanded peripheral T cells recognized was never established. CD4+ and CD8+ blood T cells expanded clonally by week 6 at 0.1 to 3.0 mg/kg.

TCRdb keeps only in-frame clones here, not all; method: immunoSEQ multiplex PCR. This sample yields 92,000 or so clones, of which approximately 84% are seen a single time; about 6% belongs to the top ten. Enrollment shut out patients with autoimmune disease history or systemic immunosuppression. The study sampled blood at baseline, cycle 4 day 1, and cycle 7 day 1. With respect to this clone: Its antigen remains unknown.

This sequence was found in an adult with an advanced solid tumor such as melanoma, head and neck, liver or kidney cancer. The specimen was CD4+ or CD8+ T cells sorted from blood, collected in a trial of the OX40 agonist ivuxolimab.

The CDR3 spells CASSLYGEVYEQYF. DNA for the CDR3: TGTGCCAGCAGTCTATACGGAGAGGTCTACGAGCAGTACTTC. The V gene is TRBV27, the J gene TRBJ2-7; no clear D. Germline CDR1 is MNHEY and CDR2 is SMNVEV (reference sequence). Between the trimmed V and J ends, which lost 5 bases and 3 bases, there was a span of 14 bases. The CDR3 is 14 amino acids.